This TCR beta chain was recorded in a study of cytomegalovirus exposure and HLA in healthy donors (TCRdb year 2017). For context, the study as a whole: According to an earlier analysis of 450 to 650 of the donors, 200 million or so T cells yielded 117 million unique TCR beta sequences and 276 Gb of sequence data. An early release that covered roughly 600 HLA-typed donors contained around 330 gigabases of sequencing data and 85 million to 100 million unique TCR sequences. Among the roughly 400 genotyped donors, around 79% belonged to the genetic ancestry cluster associated with self-reported Caucasian donors. The study was designed to test whether signatures of past pathogen exposure could be identified by cataloging public T cell receptors. The study used immunosequencing to profile the T cell repertoires of some 600 subjects and linked those repertoires to cytomegalovirus serostatus. Besides the first cohort of roughly 700 subjects, a separate validation cohort made up of roughly 120 different subjects was used. To predict cytomegalovirus infection status, the study brought together high-throughput TCR immunosequencing, statistical association of individual TCRs with disease status, and machine learning. A later analysis re-analyzed previously published TCR beta repertoires from about 730 donors and added high-resolution HLA genotyping to study TCR occurrence patterns. The later analysis used no new phenotypic data to find candidate immune exposures, relying instead on TCR beta sequences and their occurrence across donors. To decide whether each TCR beta V gene segment behaved as functional or pseudogenic, an earlier analysis of some 580 of the donors relied on high-throughput TCR beta sequencing. Donor age, sex, ethnicity and CMV serostatus were collected together with the repertoire data. Genome-wide SNP genotypes for about three fifths of the roughly 670 donors were used in a later genetic analysis, which treated that subset as a discovery cohort. Every repertoire in the discovery cohort had been generated on one and the same sequencing platform. HLA typing covered class I and class II loci at four-digit resolution. The number of donors typed differed by locus, with 629-630 for A, B, C, DRB1 and DQB1, 522 for DQA1, over 600 for DPA1, and around 450 for DPB1. Because of strong linkage in the cohort, a few DR-DQ haplotypes were treated as single units for association and clustering. Among some 400 genotyped donors of the cohort, an average of around 240,000 unique TCR beta nucleotide sequences was sequenced per donor, of which approximately 19% were non-productive.

The research as a whole found: The 87-base-pair reads could not distinguish some IMGT-functional V segments, including TRBV6-2 and TRBV6-3, so those segments were excluded. According to a later analysis, TCR association rates differed among HLA loci, with DRB1 alleles showing the most associated TCRs and HLA-C alleles showing the fewest. Most CMV-associated TCR beta chains appeared to be HLA-restricted in a later analysis, and the HLA associations seemed to be driven largely by CMV exposure. In a later genetic analysis, fewer N-insertions in productive TCRs were reported among donors in an Asian-associated ancestry cluster than the approximately 670-donor mean. In the study, approximately 160 TCR beta chains were listed as associated with cytomegalovirus. The cohort was sequenced for TCR beta chains only, and without alpha or paired-chain data the features that could be detected were limited. The classifier was reported to diagnose cytomegalovirus status with high specificity and sensitivity in both the original and validation cohorts. A later analysis reported that several top co-occurrence clusters appeared linked to parvovirus B19, influenza, CMV and Epstein-Barr virus. In a later analysis, HLA-associated TCR beta chains showed more clonal expansion and lower generation probabilities than non-associated chains that were equally common. Because counts were too low, roughly 16 rarely observed V segments, including chromosome 9 orphons, were left out of the earlier analysis of 587 of the donors. An association between a missense DCLRE1C variant and V-gene and J-gene trimming of TCR beta chains was found in a later genetic analysis and replicated in an independent cohort. Roughly uniform sequencing depth across donors was assumed in presence/absence analyses, although this assumption may not hold. Most TCR sequences were observed very rarely across donors, whereas some public TCRs were present in many individuals. At a false discovery rate of 0.05, a later analysis linked under 20,000 TCR beta sequences to specific HLA alleles. When HLA alleles, especially DR and DQ, strongly co-occurred, TCR associations were difficult to assign to individual alleles. A group of highly shared sequence variants was considered likely to be a technical artifact of the sequencing pipeline. HLA typing was unavailable for some donors at each locus, so association tests used only the typed subset. A few of the identified cytomegalovirus-associated TCR beta chains were confirmed in vitro to be specific for cytomegalovirus antigens. Linkage disequilibrium might explain the correlated functional status among segregating V segments, but an unknown experimental factor could not be ruled out. CMV serostatus was the only immune exposure information available for the cohort. According to the authors, the approach could potentially be generalized to other disease states and immunological phenotypes. A further reported finding was that TCR beta sequences accurately predicted the HLA-A and HLA-B alleles for most subjects in the first cohort. An earlier analysis of approximately 570 of the donors showed that most TCR beta V segments appeared in productive rearrangements either about 87% or about 30% of the time, which broadly matched IMGT annotations.

The CDR3, from cysteine to phenylalanine, totals 18 residues. CDR3 DNA only is kept here, 54 bases in frame from base 1. From V the trimming removes 2 bases and from J it removes 0 bases, while the gene matches leave 9 bases of the junction unaccounted for. The cohort consisted of 650 to 700 healthy bone marrow donors. At the time of sampling, all cohort members were nominally healthy, though unrecorded immune exposures were likely present. The donor was CMV seronegative and belonged to the group of over 350 seronegative cohort members. Every donor gave a peripheral blood sample, and the peripheral blood mononuclear cells from that sample were used for TCR beta sequencing. Genomic DNA was extracted from the blood cell samples with the Qiagen DNeasy Blood Extraction Kit. Regarding this clone: Its antigen is not yet known. Within one base of it there is no much larger clone, and no base qualities were kept.

Library creation used the immunoSEQ multiplex PCR assay. A mixture of 60 forward primers for TCR Vbeta segments and 13 reverse primers for TCR Jbeta segments was used in the multiplex PCR. The CDR3 region of rearranged TCR beta genes was amplified from genomic DNA with a multiplex PCR assay. On the Illumina HiSeq System, the amplified TCR beta libraries were sequenced as 87-base-pair reads. The authors' analysis ran thus. Across the 600 to 700 repertoires, a later analysis counted some 81 million unique TCR beta chains, some 11 million of which were shared by at least two donors. To remove PCR and sequencing errors, raw reads were error-corrected and collapsed into unique sequences using a nearest-neighbor algorithm that merged closely related sequences. Alignment of CDR3 sequences to IMGT reference sequences was used to assign V, D and J gene segments. Each retained sequence needed at least a six-nucleotide match to both a V gene segment and a J gene segment. A rearrangement was called productive if the CDR3 had no stop codons and remained in frame with V and J, and every other rearrangement was called non-productive. Following IMGT convention, CDR3 was defined as the stretch from the second conserved V-encoded cysteine to the conserved J-encoded phenylalanine. In an earlier analysis of roughly 580 of the donors, sequences lacking an unambiguous match to a single V gene segment were excluded. An earlier analysis of several hundred of the donors classified V segments as functional when productive rearrangements were above 56.7% and as segregating when the standard deviation between donors was above 5%. A statistical classification framework was built for diagnosing cytomegalovirus status from the catalog of TCR beta chain sequences. A later analysis assigned V and J genes by comparing TCR nucleotide sequences with IMGT/GENE-DB human TR gene sequences. Using the TCRdist pipeline, a later analysis assigned CDR3 sequences along with most-parsimonious VDJ recombination scenarios. In a later analysis, every TCR beta chain was defined by the combination of its CDR3 amino acid sequence and its V-gene family, and reads without a unique V-gene family were dropped. As a way to deal with suspected cross-contamination and a sequencing artifact, a later analysis dropped 500 to 700 nucleotide sequences that were highly shared and had low generation probability. For each public chain, a later analysis derived a clonal expansion index from normalized ranks of inferred template counts within each repertoire. In a later analysis, generation probabilities were computed with a VDJ recombination model fitted to out-of-frame rearrangements, and the resulting probabilities were checked against IGoR. In a later analysis, hypergeometric tests were used to score TCR-TCR, TCR-HLA and TCR-CMV co-occurrence, with a repertoire-size bias correction applied to TCR pairs. False discovery rates were estimated in a later analysis by permuting HLA or CMV assignments 20 times. In a later analysis, co-occurring TCRs were grouped using DBSCAN, and TCRdist sequence similarity was added for clustering within HLA-allele-positive subsets. For co-occurrence clustering, repertoires with fewer than 30,000 or more than 120,000 public chains were excluded, along with roughly 5 repertoires with anomalous nucleotide sharing. TCRdb carries this immuneACCESS record with in-frame sequences only. Its versions omit some clonotypes, under half of them owing to an unresolved V gene in the studies checked, with the rest unexplained. D and trimming come from the DNA, and the V and J calls and clone size come from that table. This sample holds about 60,000 clones; approximately 80% were observed only once. The ten largest account for over 2.5% of the sample.

The receptor comes from a female donor in good health and CMV-seronegative. Sequencing was done on a sample of PBMCs. Rearrangement joined TRBV23-1 to TRBJ2-2, and TRBD1 aligns with 7 junction nucleotides. TRBV23-1 counts as an open reading frame of uncertain function. CDR3 sequence: CASSQNRPGQSNTGELFF. The DNA sequence reads TGCGCCAGCAGTCAAAACCGGCCGGGACAGTCGAACACCGGGGAGCTGTTTTTT.